One and the same sample provided the 10 T cell receptor beta chains below, sequenced in a study of T cell responses to AZD1222 COVID-19 vaccine. Sequenced by immunoSEQ multiplex PCR; TCRdb stores in-frame clones only, minus some. The sample lists approximately 140,000 clones, around nine tenths occurring once. The sample here was peripheral blood, taken 28 days after the second AZD1222 dose. These receptor sequences come from an adult who received the AZD1222 COVID-19 vaccine.

J is TRBJ1-3 and V is TRBV6-5; tentative D call: TRBD1 (5 bases). The CDR3 covers 15 residues. Germline V gives CDR1 MNHEY, CDR2 SVGAGI. The V gene lost 7 bases and the J gene lost 3 bases, with 16 bases spanning the gap. CDR3 loop: CASKSDVRVGNTIYF. DNA for the CDR3: TGTGCCAGCAAGTCCGACGTCAGGGTTGGAAACACCATATATTTT.

The chain couples TRBV19 to TRBJ1-2; D not certain. CDR1 LNHDA and CDR2 SQIVND come from the germline V gene (reference sequence). V shed 3 bases and J shed 0 bases, with 8 bases lying between them. The CDR3 length is 14 residues. CDR3 bases: TGTGCCAGTAGTATCGACAAAGCTAACTATGGCTACACCTTC. Translation: CASSIDKANYGYTF. The variable domain in full, completed from reference TRBV19 and TRBJ1-2, reads DGGITQSPKYLFRKEGQNVTLSCEQNLNHDAMYWYRQDPGQGLRLIYYSQIVNDFQKGDIAEGYSVSREKKESFPLTVTSAQKNPTAFYLCASSIDKANYGYTFGSGTRLTVV.

This chain links TRBV2 with TRBJ2-7; the match to TRBD2 covers 11 bases. The CDR3 covers 16 residues. V trimming: 4 bases; J trimming: 1 base; junction bases outside the gene matches: 6. The germline gives CDR1 SNHLY, CDR2 FYNNEI. In DNA, the CDR3 is TGTGCCAGCAGTGTAACCGGGACTAGCGGTTCCTACGAGCAGTACTTC. It codes for CASSVTGTSGSYEQYF.

V gene TRBV5-1 combines with J gene TRBJ2-7; D is unclear. Germline assignment: CDR1 SGHRS and CDR2 YFSETQ. CDR3 length equals 11 residues. V was shortened by 0 bases and J by 7 bases, with 5 bases between the two germline ends. The CDR3, as DNA: TGCGCCAGCAGCTTGGAGGAGGAGCAGTACTTC. This translates into CASSLEEEQYF.

The gene calls are TRBV7-2 and TRBJ1-6; unclear D gene. Germline CDR1 reads SGHTA; CDR2 reads FQGNSA. Trimming cost V 1 base and J 6 bases, with 10 bases left between them. The CDR3 runs to 15 residues. For the CDR3, the DNA is TGTGCCAGCAGCTTAGTGGGGAACTCTAATTCACCCCTCCACTTT. Amino acids: CASSLVGNSNSPLHF.

V usage is TRBV5-6 and J usage is TRBJ2-1; D remains ambiguous. Trimming shortened V by 0 bases and J by 1 base, and 8 bases separated the two germline ends. Germline assignment: CDR1 SGHDT and CDR2 YYEEEE. This CDR3 spans 15 amino acids. The CDR3 reads CASSLVRISYNEQFF. In nucleotides, the CDR3 is TGTGCCAGCAGCTTGGTTAGGATTTCCTACAATGAGCAGTTCTTC.

This clone was found a few times. The chain is built from TRBV15 and TRBJ2-1, with TRBD2 matching over 8 bases. Per the germline V gene, CDR1 is LNHNV and CDR2 is YYDKDF (reference sequence). This CDR3 comprises 17 residues. The trim removed 0 bases at V and 2 bases at J, leaving 6 bases unmatched. The DNA of the CDR3 is TGTGCCACCAGCAGAGAGACCGGGGGGGTGGCCTACAATGAGCAGTTCTTC. Protein product: CATSRETGGVAYNEQFF. Full variable domain (missing parts from reference TRBV15 and TRBJ2-1): DAMVIQNPRYQVTQFGKPVTLSCSQTLNHNVMYWYQQKSSQAPKLLFHYYDKDFNNEADTPDNFQSRRPNTSFCFLDIRSPGLGDTAMYLCATSRETGGVAYNEQFFGPGTRLTVL.

This clone was observed a few times. The rearrangement joins TRBV29-1 to TRBJ1-1; 7 nucleotides agree with TRBD1. Germline CDR1 reads SQVTM; CDR2 reads ANQGSEA. Trimming cost V 4 bases and J 4 bases; bases outside gene matches: 9. CDR3 length: 14 amino acids. The CDR3 DNA sequence: TGCAGCGTTGCTCGACAGGGAGGGAGCACTGAAGCTTTCTTT. It is translated as CSVARQGGSTEAFF.

V is TRBV6-5 and J is TRBJ1-1; D is possibly TRBD1 (5 bases). CDR1 is MNHEY and CDR2 is SVGAGI in the germline V gene. The CDR3 runs 14 residues. V was trimmed by 2 bases and J by 5 bases, leaving 12 bases between them. CDR3 protein: CASSYVGGVTEAFF. In DNA form, the CDR3 reads TGTGCCAGCAGTTACGTCGGGGGAGTAACTGAAGCTTTCTTT.

This clone was seen a single time. The V gene is TRBV27, the J gene TRBJ2-2; 14 bases align to TRBD2. V was clipped by 5 bases and J by 6 bases; unmatched bases: 8. Germline lookup yields CDR1 MNHEY and CDR2 SMNVEV (reference sequence). The CDR3 runs 17 residues. The CDR3 reads CASSAWTSGRRAGELFF. CDR3 in DNA: TGTGCCAGCAGTGCCTGGACTAGCGGGAGGAGGGCCGGGGAGCTGTTTTTT.